This record looks at one T cell receptor beta chain sequence and its context. This clonotype has only a few counts. Its antigen has not been determined. Per-base qualities were not stored, and no clone one base away is much larger. V has 1 base trimmed and J has 5 bases trimmed; junction bases matching no gene number 7. The CDR3 goes from the cysteine to the phenylalanine over 16 residues. The retained sequence is limited to the CDR3, 48 bases, with the frame set at the first base. Based on the germline V gene, the CDR1 and CDR2 sequences are MGHDK and SYGVNS. This entry is derived from a study of identical twins (TCRdb year 2016). Describing the broader study: To test whether fetal clonotypes persist, this study deep-sequenced TCR alpha and beta repertoires from monozygotic twins, from unrelated adults of various ages, and from cord blood. To rule out contamination, the twin experiments were replicated at different times with different library preparation protocols. General study outcomes and caveats: In monozygotic twins, recombination models systematically underestimated out-of-frame TCR alpha sharing, but the models matched the sharing seen between unrelated individuals. Abundant cord blood beta clonotypes had fewer insertions, young adult naive repertoires showed a similar but weaker trend, and memory repertoires showed no such trend. The excess sharing between twins in beta out-of-frame sequences was weaker because fewer shared sequences reduced the signal-to-noise ratio. Because the same donors could not be followed over many years, the conclusions depended on cross-sectional statistical analysis. Zero-insertion analyses could be partly confounded by invariant T cells such as MAIT and iNKT, though diverse VJ usage argued against such confounding for most clonotypes. Compared with coincidental sharing between unrelated individuals, an excess of low generation-probability sequences was observed among out-of-frame TCR alpha sequences shared between twins.

Preparation of the library involved 5' RACE. The data were produced on an Illumina HiSeq 2000. Template switching introduced a universal primer binding site; the final cDNA contained a unique molecular identifier, enabling accurate counting of TCR cDNA molecules. Specific primers in the conserved constant-segment region were used to synthesize first-strand cDNA for the TCR alpha and beta chains. Each cDNA library was double barcoded, with a SMART-Mk sample barcode plus Illumina barcodes, to control for contamination. TruSeq adapter sequences and Illumina sample barcodes were added in two successive PCR steps. The TCR alpha and beta cDNA libraries were sequenced on the Illumina HiSeq platform using custom primers. The published analysis was carried out like this. Unique molecular identifiers were extracted from raw reads with MiGEC, and CDR3 positions were determined with MiXCR. For each individual, recombination models were inferred using an EM algorithm with the repgenHMM and IGoR tools. Shared clonotype analysis was performed with the tcR package in R, normalizing sharing by the product of cloneset sizes. To study raw recombination free of thymic and clonal selection effects, out-of-frame nonproductive sequences were analyzed. The raw public data were reprocessed by TCRdb itself: fastp quality trimming at Q25, MiXCR clonotype calling, in-frame beta chains only. Rows matching on CDR3 protein sequence are summarized as one entry with the most common DNA and genes. The V and J calls come from TCRdb's annotation, not from the publication. The sample includes 350,000 to 600,000 distinct CDR3 sequences, with approximately 15% observed a single time. The top ten hold 0.4% to 0.55% of the sample.

Only healthy Caucasian donors were included. Three pairs of female monozygotic twins, all aged roughly 18 to 29 years, made up the twin cohort. Positive isolation kits from Invitrogen were used to isolate CD4+ and CD8+ T cell populations. These records were also assigned to another study, of yellow fever vaccine responses in identical twins. The second investigation adds: The authors reported that the T cell response to vaccination in identical twins appeared partly convergent and partly personalized. In the study, vaccine-responding T cell clones were precisely tracked in identical twins.

The sequence came from a woman aged 18-35 years in good health. The chain couples TRBV25-1 to TRBJ2-7, with 11 bases matching TRBD2. The sequenced sample consisted of CD4+ T cells sorted from blood. The nucleotides are TGTGCCAGCAGTGAATTTTCCGGGACTAGCGGCAACGAGCAGTACTTC. Translated, this gives CASSEFSGTSGNEQYF.